This TCR beta chain comes out of a study of early T cells in non-severe SARS-CoV-2 infection. MiXCR, run by TCRdb on the 5' RACE reads, gives a single entry per CDR3 protein. The sample includes 80,000 or so distinct CDR3 sequences, around 12% of them seen just once. The CDR3 totals 15 residues. With 7 bases clipped from V and 4 bases from J, the junction kept 11 bases outside the gene matches. CDR1 is MNHEY and CDR2 is SMNVEV in the germline V gene (reference sequence). The chain links TRBV27 to TRBJ2-7, with TRBD2 matching over 9 bases. The specimen was whole blood. The source is an adult who was a healthcare worker with PCR-confirmed SARS-CoV-2 infection or an uninfected control (not recorded which). The CDR3 DNA is TGTGCCAGCACTCCATCGAGCGGGAGGATATACGAGCAGTACTTC. This sequence encodes CASTPSSGRIYEQYF.